The rows below give T cell receptor beta chains drawn from one sample of a study of control samples from healthy donors and cancer patients. Sequencing was performed with immunoSEQ multiplex PCR; in TCRdb, only in-frame clones are kept and a portion is missing. Of roughly 400,000 clones detected, approximately 92% appear once; the ten largest clones hold around 6.5%. Sequenced material: PBMCs. The receptor set was obtained from a man aged 40-50 years with head and neck cancer. CDR3s include the opening cysteine and the closing phenylalanine or tryptophan. D genes are given only for firm matches. Only some rows state a clone size, as once, few, many or a class for expanded clones.

j_call: TRBJ2-7; cdr3_length: 15; d_call: -; v_call: TRBV4-3; clone_size: -; cdr3_aa: CASSQGPHSTYEQYF; cdr3_nt: TGCGCCAGCAGCCAAGGGCCTCACTCTACCTACGAGCAGTACTTC
j_call: TRBJ1-2; cdr3_length: 14; d_call: -; v_call: TRBV5-4; clone_size: -; cdr3_aa: CASSMRTVTYGYTF; cdr3_nt: TGTGCCAGCAGCATGCGGACAGTGACCTATGGCTACACCTTC
j_call: TRBJ1-4; cdr3_length: 15; d_call: -; v_call: TRBV19; clone_size: -; cdr3_aa: CASSTYSLENEKLFF; cdr3_nt: TGTGCCAGTAGTACCTACAGTTTGGAGAATGAAAAACTGTTTTTT
j_call: TRBJ1-1; cdr3_length: 16; d_call: TRBD1; v_call: TRBV5-1; clone_size: once; cdr3_aa: CASSYGTGGSSAEAFF; cdr3_nt: TGCGCCAGCAGCTACGGGACAGGGGGCTCGAGCGCTGAAGCTTTCTTT
j_call: TRBJ1-4; cdr3_length: 15; d_call: -; v_call: TRBV5-1; clone_size: -; cdr3_aa: CASSLDLGGYEKLFF; cdr3_nt: TGCGCCAGCAGCTTGGATCTCGGGGGGTATGAAAAACTGTTTTTT
j_call: TRBJ2-2; cdr3_length: 14; d_call: TRBD2; v_call: TRBV9; clone_size: once; cdr3_aa: CASSPGGSGGELFF; cdr3_nt: TGTGCCAGCAGCCCGGGGGGTTCGGGCGGGGAGCTGTTTTTT
j_call: TRBJ1-4; cdr3_length: 14; d_call: -; v_call: TRBV10-3; clone_size: -; cdr3_aa: CAISGGGVEEKLFF; cdr3_nt: TGTGCCATCAGTGGAGGGGGGGTAGAGGAAAAACTGTTTTTT
j_call: TRBJ2-2; cdr3_length: 20; d_call: -; v_call: TRBV10-3; clone_size: -; cdr3_aa: CAISGSLGGGPLTNTGELFF; cdr3_nt: TGTGCCATCAGTGGGTCTTTGGGAGGGGGGCCCCTGACGAACACCGGGGAGCTGTTTTTT
j_call: TRBJ2-7; cdr3_length: 16; d_call: TRBD2; v_call: TRBV5-1; clone_size: once; cdr3_aa: CASSRSGLAGQGEQYF; cdr3_nt: TGCGCCAGCAGCCGCTCGGGACTAGCGGGCCAGGGGGAGCAGTACTTC
j_call: TRBJ1-4; cdr3_length: 14; d_call: -; v_call: TRBV11-2; clone_size: few; cdr3_aa: CASSLRRGNEKLFF; cdr3_nt: TGTGCCAGCAGCTTACGCAGGGGAAATGAAAAACTGTTTTTT
j_call: TRBJ2-1; cdr3_length: 16; d_call: TRBD2; v_call: TRBV18; clone_size: -; cdr3_aa: CASSPPSSGRRNEQFF; cdr3_nt: TGTGCCAGCTCACCACCGAGTAGCGGGAGGAGAAATGAGCAGTTCTTC
j_call: TRBJ1-1; cdr3_length: 11; d_call: -; v_call: TRBV29-1; clone_size: -; cdr3_aa: CSVVMLPGAFF; cdr3_nt: TGCAGCGTTGTAATGCTGCCTGGAGCTTTCTTT